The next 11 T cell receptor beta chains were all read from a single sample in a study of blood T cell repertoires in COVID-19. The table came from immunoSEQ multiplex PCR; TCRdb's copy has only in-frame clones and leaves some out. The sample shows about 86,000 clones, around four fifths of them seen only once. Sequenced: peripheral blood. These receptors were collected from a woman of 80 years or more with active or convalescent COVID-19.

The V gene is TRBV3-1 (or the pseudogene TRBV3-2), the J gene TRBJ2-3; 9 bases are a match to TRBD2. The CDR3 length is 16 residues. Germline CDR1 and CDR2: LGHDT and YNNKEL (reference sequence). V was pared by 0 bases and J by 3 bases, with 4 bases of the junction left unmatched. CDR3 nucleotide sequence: TGTGCCAGCAGCCAAGATTCGACTAGCGGAACAGATACGCAGTATTTT. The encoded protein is CASSQDSTSGTDTQYF.

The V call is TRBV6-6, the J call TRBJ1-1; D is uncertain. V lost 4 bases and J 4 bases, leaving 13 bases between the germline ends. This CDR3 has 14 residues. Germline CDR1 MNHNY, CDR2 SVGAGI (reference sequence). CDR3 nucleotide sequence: TGTGCCAGCAGTTTGGCCAGGAAGACCACTGAAGCTTTCTTT. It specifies CASSLARKTTEAFF.

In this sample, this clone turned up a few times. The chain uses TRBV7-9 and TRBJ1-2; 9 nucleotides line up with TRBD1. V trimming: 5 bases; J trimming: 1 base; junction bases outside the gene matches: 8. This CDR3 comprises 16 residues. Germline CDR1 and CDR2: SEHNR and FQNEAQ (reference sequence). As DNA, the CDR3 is TGTGCCAGCAGCGACATCGGGACAGGGCTTAACTATGGCTACACCTTC. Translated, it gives CASSDIGTGLNYGYTF.

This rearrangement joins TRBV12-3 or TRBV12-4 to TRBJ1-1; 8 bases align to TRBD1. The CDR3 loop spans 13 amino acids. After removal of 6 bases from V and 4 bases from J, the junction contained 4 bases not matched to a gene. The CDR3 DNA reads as TGTGCCAGCAGGGACACAGGGGGCACTGAAGCTTTCTTT. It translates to CASRDTGGTEAFF.

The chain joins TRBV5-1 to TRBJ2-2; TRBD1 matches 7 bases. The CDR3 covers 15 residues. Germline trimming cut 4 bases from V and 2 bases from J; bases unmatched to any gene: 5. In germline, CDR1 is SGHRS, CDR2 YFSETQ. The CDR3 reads CASSRTGGNTGELFF. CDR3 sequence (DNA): TGCGCCAGCAGCCGGACAGGAGGCAACACCGGGGAGCTGTTTTTT.

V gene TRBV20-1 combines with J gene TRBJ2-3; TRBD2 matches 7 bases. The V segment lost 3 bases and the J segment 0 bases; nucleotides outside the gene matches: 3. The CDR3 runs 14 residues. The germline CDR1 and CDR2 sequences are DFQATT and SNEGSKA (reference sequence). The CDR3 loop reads CSASPAGSTDTQYF. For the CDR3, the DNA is TGCAGTGCTAGTCCAGCGGGGAGCACAGATACGCAGTATTTT.

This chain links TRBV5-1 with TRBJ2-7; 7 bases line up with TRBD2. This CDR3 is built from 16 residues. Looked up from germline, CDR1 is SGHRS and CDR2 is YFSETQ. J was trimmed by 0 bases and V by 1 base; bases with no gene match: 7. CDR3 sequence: CASSLSGEGISYEQYF. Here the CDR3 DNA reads TGCGCCAGCAGCTTGTCTGGGGAGGGGATCTCCTACGAGCAGTACTTC.

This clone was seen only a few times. The CDR3 sequence is CASSFSRGAHEQYF. Here the CDR3 DNA reads TGTGCCAGCAGCTTCTCCAGGGGGGCCCACGAGCAGTACTTC. The chain is built from TRBV7-2 and TRBJ2-7; D possibly corresponds to TRBD1 (7 bases). The germline CDR1 and CDR2 sequences are SGHTA and FQGNSA. Trimming removed 3 bases from V and 5 bases from J, with 14 bases in between. The CDR3 runs 14 residues.

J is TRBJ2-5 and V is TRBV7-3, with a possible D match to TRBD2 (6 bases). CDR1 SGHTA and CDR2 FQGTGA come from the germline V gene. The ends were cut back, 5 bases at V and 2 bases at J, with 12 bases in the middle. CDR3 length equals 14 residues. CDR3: CASSPSGVQETQYF. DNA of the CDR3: TGTGCCAGCAGCCCTTCGGGGGTACAAGAGACCCAGTACTTC.

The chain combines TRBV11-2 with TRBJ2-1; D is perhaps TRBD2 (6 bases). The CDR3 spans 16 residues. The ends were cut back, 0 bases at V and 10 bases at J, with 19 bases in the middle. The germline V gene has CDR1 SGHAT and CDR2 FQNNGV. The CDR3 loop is CASSLDRQRVQREQFF. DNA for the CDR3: TGTGCCAGCAGCTTAGATCGCCAGCGGGTTCAACGAGAGCAGTTCTTC.

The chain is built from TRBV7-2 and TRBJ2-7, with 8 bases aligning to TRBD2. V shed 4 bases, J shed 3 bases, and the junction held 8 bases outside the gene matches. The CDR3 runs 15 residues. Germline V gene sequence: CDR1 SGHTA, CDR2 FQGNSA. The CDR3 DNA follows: TGTGCCAGCAGCTCCTCCGGGACTAGTTTCTACGAGCAGTACTTC. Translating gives CASSSSGTSFYEQYF.